These 4 T cell receptor beta chains originate from one sample sequenced in a study of shared clonotypes between healthy human individuals. Profiled with immunoSEQ multiplex PCR; TCRdb holds only in-frame clones, not every one. The sample lists roughly 640,000 clones; around 97% were seen once. Sequenced sample: naive CD4+ T cells sorted from blood. Subset: CD45RA+ positively selected. The receptors stem from a woman in her twenties or thirties in good health.

This chain connects TRBV11-2 to TRBJ2-4; a weak D match, TRBD1 (6 bases). V lost 4 bases and J lost 1, with 17 bases in between. Per the germline V gene, CDR1 is SGHAT and CDR2 is FQNNGV. This CDR3 region has 17 residues. CDR3 sequence reads: CASSSFIPGVAKNIQYF. The CDR3 DNA follows: TGTGCCAGCAGCTCATTTATCCCAGGGGTGGCCAAAAACATTCAGTACTTC.

The J gene is TRBJ2-3, the V gene TRBV4-1, with 12 bases fitting TRBD2. CDR3 length: 17 amino acids. CDR1 is MGHRA and CDR2 is YSYEKL in the germline V gene. J was trimmed by 5 bases and V by 3 bases; bases with no gene match: 9. CDR3 sequence: CASSQTASGRALDTQYF. Here the CDR3 DNA reads TGCGCCAGCAGCCAGACGGCTAGCGGGAGGGCCTTAGATACGCAGTATTTT.

The chain has TRBV9 and TRBJ2-5, with D maybe TRBD2 (6 bases). The length of the CDR3 is 14 residues. Germline V gene lookup returns CDR1 SGDLS and CDR2 YYNGEE. Trimming stripped 0 bases from V and 1 base from J, with 7 bases between. CDR3 protein: CASSVDSGQETQYF. The CDR3 nucleotides are TGTGCCAGCAGCGTAGATAGCGGCCAAGAGACCCAGTACTTC.

The chain uses TRBV4-1 and TRBJ2-5; D may be TRBD1 or TRBD2 (5 bases each). The V end was cut by 7 bases, the J end by 0 bases, with 18 bases between. From germline, CDR1 is MGHRA and CDR2 YSYEKL. This CDR3 is built from 16 residues. CDR3 amino acids: CASKPRRRGHQETQYF. DNA of the CDR3: TGCGCCAGCAAACCAAGGCGACGGGGACACCAAGAGACCCAGTACTTC.